The T cell receptor beta chain under discussion was sequenced for a study of T-cell memory formation after mild COVID-19. Study context: For the most part, TCR clusters were specific to one donor.

Each CDR3 protein is one row after TCRdb ran MiXCR on the 5' RACE reads. The sample records about 340,000 distinct CDR3 sequences, under 25% being singletons. In the case of this clonotype: The antigen remains undetermined.

Germline trimming cut 5 bases from V and 5 bases from J; bases unmatched to any gene: 7. CDR1 SGHVS and CDR2 FQNEAQ come from the germline V gene. The CDR3 has 15 amino acids. Regarding the study as a whole: Nothing showed for sure that second-wave clones peaking on day 37 were SARS-CoV-2 specific. Clones contracting day 15 to 85 were balanced CD4/CD8; later expanders leaned CD4+. The study found contracting CD4+ clones mainly in CM and EM and contracting CD8+ clones in EMRA.

The V gene is TRBV7-8, the J gene TRBJ2-3; 10 bases agree with TRBD1. This TCR was recovered from an adult woman who had mild COVID-19 (a few samples of this study predate the infection). Cell type and time point are not known. Sequenced material: PBMCs or a T cell subset sorted from them (not recorded which). The CDR3 protein is CASSSDRGQIDTQYF. CDR3 nucleotides: TGTGCCAGCAGCAGTGACAGGGGGCAAATAGATACGCAGTATTTT.